The rows below give T cell receptor beta chains drawn from one sample of a study of T cell responses to AZD1222 COVID-19 vaccine. Method: immunoSEQ multiplex PCR; TCRdb's copy keeps in-frame clones and lacks some. The sample lists approximately 200,000 clones, over 85% occurring once. This material consisted of peripheral blood, taken 28 days after the second AZD1222 dose. Every receptor here comes from an adult who received the AZD1222 COVID-19 vaccine. CDR3s include the opening cysteine and the closing phenylalanine or tryptophan. Fields, in order: clone size, J gene, V gene, D gene, CDR3 protein, CDR3 DNA. A D gene is named only where the DNA matches it firmly. Size values are once, few and many counts, or a class for expanded clones, and some rows have none.

. | TRBJ1-5 | TRBV30 | . | CAWSRGDQPQHF | TGTGCCTGGAGTCGGGGTGATCAGCCCCAGCATTTT
. | TRBJ1-4 | TRBV7-9 | . | CASSLAQGAATNEKLFF | TGTGCCAGCAGCTTAGCTCAAGGGGCGGCAACTAATGAAAAACTGTTTTTT
. | TRBJ1-3 | TRBV7-9 | . | CASSPRGDSSGNTIYF | TGTGCCAGCAGCCCACGGGGTGACAGCTCTGGAAACACCATATATTTT
. | TRBJ2-6 | TRBV7-3 | . | CASSLTAVGGANVLTF | TGTGCCAGCAGCTTAACTGCCGTAGGAGGGGCCAACGTCCTGACTTTC
. | TRBJ1-6 | TRBV12-3/TRBV12-4 | . | CASSSRGNSPLHF | TGTGCCAGCAGTTCAAGGGGAAATTCACCCCTCCACTTT
. | TRBJ1-3 | TRBV10-3 | TRBD1 | CAISESLGQGASGNTIYF | TGTGCCATCAGTGAGTCACTAGGGCAGGGGGCCTCTGGAAACACCATATATTTT
. | TRBJ2-2 | TRBV7-3 | . | CASSHGGFNANTGELFF | TGTGCCAGCAGCCACGGAGGATTCAACGCGAACACCGGGGAGCTGTTTTTT
. | TRBJ1-4 | TRBV2 | . | CASSEDATNEKLFF | TGTGCCAGCAGTGAAGATGCAACTAATGAAAAACTGTTTTTT
. | TRBJ2-7 | TRBV19 | TRBD2 | CASSSPTSGGTYEQYF | TGTGCCAGTAGTTCCCCTACTAGCGGCGGTACCTACGAGCAGTACTTC
. | TRBJ2-7 | TRBV2 | TRBD2 | CAGGEADHYEQYF | TGTGCCGGGGGGGAGGCAGACCACTACGAGCAGTACTTC
. | TRBJ1-4 | TRBV11-1 | TRBD1 | CASSLVGTGELFF | TGTGCCAGCAGCTTAGTTGGGACAGGGGAACTGTTTTTT
. | TRBJ2-5 | TRBV21-1 | . | CASSKRGGHRETQYF | TGTGCCAGCTCTAAGAGGGGGGGCCACAGAGAGACCCAGTACTTC
. | TRBJ2-5 | TRBV6-5 | . | CASIQGRGPRETQYF | TGTGCCAGCATACAGGGGAGGGGACCCCGGGAGACCCAGTACTTC
once | TRBJ1-2 | TRBV6-5 | . | CASGPPRLANYGYTF | TGTGCCAGCGGTCCTCCCCGCTTAGCCAACTATGGCTACACCTTC
once | TRBJ2-1 | TRBV3-1/TRBV3-2 | TRBD2 | CASSQLSGGLYNEQFF | TGTGCCAGCAGCCAACTTAGCGGGGGCCTCTACAATGAGCAGTTCTTC
. | TRBJ2-1 | TRBV27 | TRBD1 | CASSARQGAVNEQFF | TGTGCCAGCAGTGCACGACAGGGGGCAGTGAATGAGCAGTTCTTC
. | TRBJ2-7 | TRBV7-2 | . | CASSYPRQGAEQYF | TGTGCCAGCAGCTACCCCCGGCAGGGAGCCGAGCAGTACTTC
. | TRBJ2-7 | TRBV7-6 | TRBD1 | CASSPRTGGWDEQYF | TGTGCCAGCAGCCCTCGGACAGGGGGCTGGGACGAGCAGTACTTC
. | TRBJ1-2 | TRBV7-9 | . | CASAPAGPGGYTF | TGTGCCTCCGCCCCGGCAGGCCCGGGTGGCTACACCTTC
. | TRBJ1-5 | TRBV5-1 | . | CASSLTGSNQPQHF | TGCGCCAGCAGCTTGACAGGTAGCAATCAGCCCCAGCATTTT
. | TRBJ1-2 | TRBV9 | . | CASSPRGPNYGYTF | TGTGCCAGCAGCCCAAGGGGCCCGAACTATGGCTACACCTTC
. | TRBJ1-4 | TRBV6-2/TRBV6-3 | TRBD1 | CASSYPRTGGDEKLFF | TGTGCCAGCAGTTACCCCCGGACAGGGGGAGACGAAAAACTGTTTTTT
. | TRBJ2-5 | TRBV3-1/TRBV3-2 | . | CASSRGRDRPETQYF | TGTGCCAGCAGCCGGGGCAGGGATCGTCCAGAGACCCAGTACTTC
once | TRBJ1-1 | TRBV11-2 | TRBD1 | CASSLTYRQGTEAFF | TGTGCCAGCAGCTTAACCTACCGACAGGGCACTGAAGCTTTCTTT
. | TRBJ1-4 | TRBV6-5 | . | CASSYSAVRVDEKLFF | TGTGCCAGCAGTTACTCAGCGGTGAGGGTTGATGAAAAACTGTTTTTT
. | TRBJ1-3 | TRBV4-2 | . | CASSQDITYSGNTIYF | TGTGCCAGCAGCCAAGATATCACCTACTCTGGAAACACCATATATTTT
once | TRBJ2-5 | TRBV6-6 | . | CASSPPGGTGGTQYF | TGTGCCAGCAGCCCCCCGGGGGGAACAGGGGGGACCCAGTACTTC
once | TRBJ2-1 | TRBV5-1 | . | CASSLAPQGSYNEQFF | TGCGCCAGCAGCTTGGCCCCCCAGGGTTCCTACAATGAGCAGTTCTTC
. | TRBJ1-4 | TRBV9 | . | CASTQGLGKGEKLFF | TGTGCCAGCACCCAAGGTCTGGGAAAGGGTGAAAAACTGTTTTTT
. | TRBJ1-1 | TRBV7-2 | . | CASSPAGVGAFF | TGTGCCAGCAGCCCCGCCGGGGTTGGGGCTTTCTTT
. | TRBJ2-7 | TRBV9 | TRBD2 | CASSVGAGGEQYF | TGTGCCAGCAGCGTAGGGGCGGGGGGCGAGCAGTACTTC
. | TRBJ2-7 | TRBV4-1 | . | CASSLHVGGSYEQYF | TGCGCCAGCAGCCTACACGTAGGCGGCTCCTACGAGCAGTACTTC
. | TRBJ1-3 | TRBV6-1 | TRBD1 | CASSDQGGYGNTIYF | TGTGCCAGCAGTGATCAAGGGGGCTATGGAAACACCATATATTTT
. | TRBJ2-5 | TRBV2 | . | CASSEGQGKETQYF | TGTGCCAGCAGTGAAGGTCAGGGCAAAGAGACCCAGTACTTC
. | TRBJ2-7 | TRBV19 | . | CASSTTYEQYF | TGTGCCAGTAGTACTACCTACGAGCAGTACTTC
. | TRBJ2-1 | TRBV9 | . | CASSVERWAYNEQFF | TGTGCCAGCAGCGTAGAGAGGTGGGCTTACAATGAGCAGTTCTTC
. | TRBJ1-6 | TRBV7-9 | . | CASTSGHMNRSSYNSPLHF | TGTGCCAGCACCTCGGGACACATGAACAGAAGCTCCTATAATTCACCCCTCCACTTT
once | TRBJ1-4 | TRBV28 | . | CATSWGSEKLFF | TGTGCCACCTCGTGGGGGTCTGAAAAACTGTTTTTT
. | TRBJ1-3 | TRBV10-3 | TRBD1 | CAIRDSSSGNTIYF | TGTGCCATCCGGGACAGCAGCTCTGGAAACACCATATATTTT
. | TRBJ2-5 | TRBV5-1 | TRBD1 | CASSPGQIQETQYF | TGCGCCAGCAGCCCGGGACAGATCCAAGAGACCCAGTACTTC
. | TRBJ2-3 | TRBV30 | . | CAWSGATSTDTQYF | TGTGCCTGGAGTGGGGCCACATCCACAGATACGCAGTATTTT
. | TRBJ1-5 | TRBV5-1 | . | CASSLWGESNQPQHF | TGCGCCAGCAGCTTATGGGGTGAGAGCAATCAGCCCCAGCATTTT
. | TRBJ1-6 | TRBV27 | . | CASSSQLDSPLHF | TGTGCCAGCAGTTCACAGTTAGATTCACCCCTCCACTTT
. | TRBJ2-2 | TRBV30 | TRBD2 | CAWSRTSGGWELFF | TGTGCCTGGAGTCGGACTAGCGGGGGATGGGAGCTGTTTTTT
. | TRBJ1-1 | TRBV2 | . | CASSGGGFAEAFF | TGTGCCAGCAGTGGGGGGGGTTTCGCTGAAGCTTTCTTT
. | TRBJ1-1 | TRBV27 | . | CASSVGNPSTEAFF | TGTGCCAGCAGTGTAGGGAACCCGAGCACTGAAGCTTTCTTT
. | TRBJ1-2 | TRBV21-1 | . | CASSRYYGYTF | TGTGCCAGCAGCAGGTACTATGGCTACACCTTC
. | TRBJ1-5 | TRBV6-5 | TRBD1 | CASKVTGAGQPQHF | TGTGCCAGCAAGGTCACAGGGGCCGGGCAGCCCCAGCATTTT
. | TRBJ1-5 | TRBV28 | TRBD1 | CASSPGQGINQPQHF | TGTGCCAGCAGTCCGGGACAGGGTATCAATCAGCCCCAGCATTTT
. | TRBJ1-1 | TRBV2 | . | CASRGGYVAFF | TGTGCCAGCCGGGGGGGGTATGTAGCTTTCTTT
once | TRBJ2-4 | TRBV2 | . | CASSERQPLAKNIQYF | TGTGCCAGCAGTGAAAGGCAGCCTCTAGCCAAAAACATTCAGTACTTC
. | TRBJ1-6 | TRBV3-1/TRBV3-2 | . | CASSQLAQGHNSPLHF | TGTGCCAGCAGCCAACTCGCTCAGGGACATAATTCACCCCTCCACTTT
once | TRBJ2-7 | TRBV5-1 | . | CASSLSQLGYEQYF | TGCGCCAGCAGCCTTTCCCAGCTTGGGTACGAGCAGTACTTC
once | TRBJ2-2 | TRBV6-4 | TRBD2 | CASSEYSGAFGELFF | TGTGCCAGCAGTGAATACAGCGGGGCCTTCGGGGAGCTGTTTTTT